Only a few counts were recorded for the clone carrying this TCR beta chain. The data were obtained in a study of patients and donors after allogeneic stem cell transplantation. The CDR3 runs to 15 residues. Germline V lookup: CDR1 SGHRS, CDR2 YFSETQ. The trim removed 4 bases at V and 4 bases at J, leaving 11 bases unmatched. Via MiXCR, TCRdb re-called the RT-PCR reads, giving one row per CDR3 protein. The sample yields 390,000 or so distinct CDR3 sequences, 16% seen once. The chain carries TRBV5-1 and TRBJ2-7, with 7 bases matching TRBD2. This sequence originates from a human donor who was either an allogeneic HSCT recipient or a stem cell or donor lymphocyte infusion donor (not recorded which). It is not recorded whose cells these are; they may come from a transplant donor. The material sequenced was blood, either unsorted or a sorted T cell fraction (not recorded which). DNA for the CDR3: TGCGCCAGCAGCCCAGGGCGGGAGCAGCATTACGAGCAGTACTTC. This gives the protein CASSPGREQHYEQYF. The full variable domain, rest sourced from reference TRBV5-1 and TRBJ2-7, is KAGVTQTPRYLIKTRGQQVTLSCSPISGHRSVSWYQQTPGQGLQFLFEYFSETQRNKGNFPGRFSGRQFSNSRSEMNVSTLELGDSALYLCASSPGREQHYEQYFGPGTRLTVT.